This TCR beta chain was identified in a study of early T cells in non-severe SARS-CoV-2 infection. With 5 bases removed from V and 2 bases from J, the gap between germline ends came to 13 bases. CDR3 size: 14 residues. TCRdb re-called the 5' RACE reads through MiXCR, storing one row per CDR3 protein. In the table there are 30,000 or so distinct CDR3 sequences, approximately 7% of which are singletons. This clonotype has more than one count but fewer than ten. This sequence joins TRBV12-3 or TRBV12-4 and TRBJ2-7; D is unclear. The sample taken for sequencing was whole blood. The clonotype originates from an adult who was a healthcare worker with PCR-confirmed SARS-CoV-2 infection or an uninfected control (not recorded which). In DNA, the CDR3 is TGTGCCAGCAGTCCCCGTTTCGGAACCTACGAGCAGTACTTC. Protein product: CASSPRFGTYEQYF.